One and the same sample provided the 4 T cell receptor beta chains below, sequenced in a study of blood T cells in healthy people across ages. Through a sample-barcoded 5' primer and a J-beta primer mix, a second PCR was run for roughly 7 to 11 cycles. TCRdb fed the 5' RACE reads into MiXCR, producing one record per CDR3 protein. Among over 450,000 distinct CDR3 sequences listed, 24% were seen once. In addition, the sample was reused for a study of T cells of mothers and their children.

The sequencing input was blood. These receptors were obtained from a boy between 10 and 17 years old in good health.

This clonotype was recorded a few times. Being one base from a much bigger clone, this may be a read error. The chain is built from TRBV12-3 or TRBV12-4 and TRBJ2-3; the D call may be TRBD1 or TRBD2 (5 bases each). The CDR3 spans 15 residues. CDR3 DNA: TGTGCCAGCACCCGGGGACGTCCCAGCACAGATGCGCAGTATTTT. This translates into CASTRGRPSTDAQYF.

This clonotype was recorded at least ten times. The chain carries TRBV4-3 and TRBJ2-1; TRBD2 matches 11 bases. Germline assignment: CDR1 LGHNA and CDR2 YSLEER. This CDR3 region has 16 residues. V gave up 3 bases and J gave up 6 bases; unmatched junction bases: 7. The CDR3 nucleotides are TGCGCCAGCAGCCATCAACTAGCGGGAGTTTCCAATGAGCAGTTCTTC. As protein: CASSHQLAGVSNEQFF.

The V gene is TRBV20-1, the J gene TRBJ1-2; tentative D call: TRBD1 (5 bases). The CDR3 loop spans 14 amino acids. V lost 6 bases and J lost 7, with 21 bases in between. CDR1 and CDR2 (germline): DFQATT, SNEGSKA (reference sequence). The CDR3, as DNA: TGCAGTGCCCCCCGTAACGACGGGGCTACTGGCTACACCTTC. Translated: CSAPRNDGATGYTF.

V and J are TRBV20-1 and TRBJ2-1; 11 bases match TRBD2. Germline CDR1 DFQATT, CDR2 SNEGSKA (reference sequence). The CDR3 has 15 amino acids. Unmatched junction bases numbered 8, after V lost 4 bases and J lost 6 bases. The CDR3 loop reads CSAIPVAGGPNEQFF. The CDR3 bases are TGCAGTGCTATCCCCGTAGCGGGAGGGCCCAATGAGCAGTTCTTC.